Listed below are T cell receptor beta chains from one sample, sequenced in a study of identical twins. TCRdb independently ran MiXCR on the 5' RACE reads; one entry per CDR3 protein. The table lists about 890,000 distinct CDR3 sequences, around 12% of them singletons. The same specimen was also included in a second study, on yellow fever vaccine responses in identical twins.

The sample taken for sequencing was PBMCs. The receptor set was obtained from a young woman in good health. Each CDR3 is given without its conserved first and last residue. A D gene is named only where the DNA matches it firmly. Expanded clones are given a class, and other clones once, few, many or no size at all.

>TRBD1|TRBV6-1|.
ASSASGTGGFGYT
>.|TRBV3-1|many
ASSQTYNEQF
>TRBD1|TRBV18|.
ASSKRDRGSYNEQF
>.|TRBV12-3/TRBV12-4|many
ASSLALAPNEQF
>.|TRBV10-3|many
AISDSLGNEQF
>.|TRBV5-8|.
ASSLALINQPQH
>TRBD2|TRBV15|.
ATSRDTVAGGHEQF
>.|TRBV28|.
ASSLWTGDQETQY
>.|TRBV2|once
ASSPRDTRTDTQY
>.|TRBV6-5|.
ASSYSGPGLSPLETQY
>.|TRBV9|few
ASSGRRTGGGTDTQY
>TRBD2|TRBV12-3/TRBV12-4|few
ASRLLVAGGNNEQF
>.|TRBV12-3/TRBV12-4|few
ASSFLTNLETQY
>.|TRBV18|.
ASSPPSYTHTEAF
>.|TRBV5-1|few
ASSPDEHQPQH
>.|TRBV28|.
ASSQNLRGTIY
>TRBD2|TRBV11-2|few
ASSLQAGSYEQY
>.|TRBV2|.
ASISQMNTEAF
>TRBD1|TRBV12-3/TRBV12-4|.
ASSLFGQGVFYNEQF
>.|TRBV2|.
ASSAPGVARETQY
>TRBD2|TRBV5-1|few
ASSPRDSGGFGGDTQY
>.|TRBV5-5|.
ASSGGTLNTEAF
>.|TRBV20-1|.
SARVGTFAKNIQY
>.|TRBV3-1|few
ASSRSSGMGEAF
>TRBD2|TRBV9|.
ASSVAGEYEQY
>.|TRBV20-1|.
SALEAADTQY
>TRBD2|TRBV12-3/TRBV12-4|many
ASSFWVGRARNEQF
>.|TRBV12-3/TRBV12-4|many
ASSFQGPYEQY
>.|TRBV24-1|few
ATSEPRTGSQETQY
>TRBD1|TRBV15|many
ATSSETGNGYT
>.|TRBV23-1|.
ASSQSLNRLAKNIQY
>.|TRBV27|few
ASKLVGSSVDYGYT
>.|TRBV10-2|.
ASSDTRGGETQY
>.|TRBV5-1|few
ASSYKSWQETQY
>.|TRBV11-2|few
ASSLEDHGETQY
>.|TRBV25-1|.
ASSEYGDPVYEQY
>.|TRBV5-1|.
ASSLGRLSYEQY
>.|TRBV11-1|.
ASSFGEEQF
>TRBD1|TRBV9|.
ASSVDPRTGNTEAF
>.|TRBV7-2|few
ASSLEREYNSPLH
>TRBD2|TRBV6-1|.
ASSTVLGTSGRDTDTQY
>.|TRBV24-1|few
ATSEDYSNQPQH